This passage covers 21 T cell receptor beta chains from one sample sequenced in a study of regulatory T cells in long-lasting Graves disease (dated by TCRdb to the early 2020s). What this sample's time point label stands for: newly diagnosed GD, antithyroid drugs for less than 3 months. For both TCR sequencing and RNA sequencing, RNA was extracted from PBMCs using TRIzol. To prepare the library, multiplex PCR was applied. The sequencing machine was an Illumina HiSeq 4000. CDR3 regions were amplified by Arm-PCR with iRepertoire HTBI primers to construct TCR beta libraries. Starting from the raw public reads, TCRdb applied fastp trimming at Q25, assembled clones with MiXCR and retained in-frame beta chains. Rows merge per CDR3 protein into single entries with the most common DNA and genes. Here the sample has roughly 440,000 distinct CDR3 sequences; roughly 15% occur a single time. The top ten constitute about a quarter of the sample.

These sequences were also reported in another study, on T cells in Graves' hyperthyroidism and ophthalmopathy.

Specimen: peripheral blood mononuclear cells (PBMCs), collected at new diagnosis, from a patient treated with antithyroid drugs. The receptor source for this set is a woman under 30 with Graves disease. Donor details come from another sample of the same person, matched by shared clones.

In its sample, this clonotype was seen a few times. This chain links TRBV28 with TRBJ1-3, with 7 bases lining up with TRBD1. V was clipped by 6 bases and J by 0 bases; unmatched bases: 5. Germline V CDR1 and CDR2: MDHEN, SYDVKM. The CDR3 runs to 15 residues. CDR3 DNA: TGTGCCAGCAGAACAGGGGCGAGCTCTGGAAACACCATATATTTT. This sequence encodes CASRTGASSGNTIYF.

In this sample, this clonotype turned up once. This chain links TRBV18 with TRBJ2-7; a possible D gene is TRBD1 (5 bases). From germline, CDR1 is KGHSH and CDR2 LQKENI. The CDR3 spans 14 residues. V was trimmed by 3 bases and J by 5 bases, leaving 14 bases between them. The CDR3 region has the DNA TGTGCCAGCTCACCGCCCGTGGCAGGGAACGAGCAGTACTTC. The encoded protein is CASSPPVAGNEQYF.

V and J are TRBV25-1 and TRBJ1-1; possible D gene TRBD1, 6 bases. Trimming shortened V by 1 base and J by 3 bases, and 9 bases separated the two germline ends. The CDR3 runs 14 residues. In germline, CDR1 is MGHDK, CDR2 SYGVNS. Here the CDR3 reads CASSEWGAHTEAFF. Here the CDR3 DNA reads TGTGCCAGCAGTGAATGGGGGGCACACACTGAAGCTTTCTTT.

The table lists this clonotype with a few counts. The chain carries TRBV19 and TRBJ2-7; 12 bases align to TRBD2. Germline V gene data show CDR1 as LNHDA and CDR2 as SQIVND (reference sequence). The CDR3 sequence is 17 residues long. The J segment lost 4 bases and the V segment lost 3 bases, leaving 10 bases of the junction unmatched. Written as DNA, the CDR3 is TGTGCCAGTAGTATCAACCCGGGACTAGCGGGCCTTTACGAGCAGTACTTC. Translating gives CASSINPGLAGLYEQYF.

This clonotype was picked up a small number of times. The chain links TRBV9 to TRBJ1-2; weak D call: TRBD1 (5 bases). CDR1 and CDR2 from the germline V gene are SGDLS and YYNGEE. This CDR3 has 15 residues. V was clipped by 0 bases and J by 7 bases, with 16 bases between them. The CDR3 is CASSVGGVLGGGYTF. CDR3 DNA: TGTGCCAGCAGCGTAGGGGGGGTACTCGGTGGTGGCTACACCTTC.

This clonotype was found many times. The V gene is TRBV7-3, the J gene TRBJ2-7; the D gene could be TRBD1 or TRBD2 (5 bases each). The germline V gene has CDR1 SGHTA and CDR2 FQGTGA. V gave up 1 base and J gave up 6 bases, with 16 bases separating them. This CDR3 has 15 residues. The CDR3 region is CASSLSGTGPFEQYF. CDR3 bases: TGTGCCAGCAGCTTAAGTGGGACGGGGCCTTTCGAGCAGTACTTC.

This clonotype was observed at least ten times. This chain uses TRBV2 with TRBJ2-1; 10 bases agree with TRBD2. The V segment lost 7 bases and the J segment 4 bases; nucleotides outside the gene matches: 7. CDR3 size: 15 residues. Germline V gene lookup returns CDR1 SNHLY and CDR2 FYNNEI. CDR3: CASTRVAGGYNEQFF. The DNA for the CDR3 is TGTGCCAGCACCCGAGTAGCGGGAGGTTACAATGAGCAGTTCTTC. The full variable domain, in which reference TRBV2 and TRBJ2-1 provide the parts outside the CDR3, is EPEVTQTPSHQVTQMGQEVILRCVPISNHLYFYWYRQILGQKVEFLVSFYNNEISEKSEIFDDQFSVERPDGSNFTLKIRSTKLEDSAMYFCASTRVAGGYNEQFFGPGTRLTVL.

The CDR3 region is CSAEPMMTRRNEKLFF. DNA of the CDR3: TGCAGTGCTGAACCCATGATGACCCGAAGAAATGAAAAACTGTTTTTT. The V gene is TRBV20-1, the J gene TRBJ1-4, with unresolved D. CDR1 is DFQATT and CDR2 is SNEGSKA in the germline V gene (reference sequence). The V gene lost 5 bases and the J gene lost 5 bases, with 21 bases spanning the gap. The CDR3 is made up of 16 amino acids.

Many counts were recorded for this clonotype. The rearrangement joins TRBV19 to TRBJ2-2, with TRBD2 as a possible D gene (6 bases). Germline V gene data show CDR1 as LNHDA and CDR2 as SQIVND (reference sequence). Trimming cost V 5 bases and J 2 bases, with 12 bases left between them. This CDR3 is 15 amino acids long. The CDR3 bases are TGTGCCAGTAGTTCCGGGACTCTCAACACCGGGGAGCTGTTTTTT. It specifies CASSSGTLNTGELFF.

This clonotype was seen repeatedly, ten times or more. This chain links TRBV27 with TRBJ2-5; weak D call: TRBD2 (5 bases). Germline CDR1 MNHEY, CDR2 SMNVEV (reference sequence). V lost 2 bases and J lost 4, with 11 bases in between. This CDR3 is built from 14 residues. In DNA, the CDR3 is TGTGCCAGCAGTTTACGAGGGCTTGGAGAGACCCAGTACTTC. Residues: CASSLRGLGETQYF.

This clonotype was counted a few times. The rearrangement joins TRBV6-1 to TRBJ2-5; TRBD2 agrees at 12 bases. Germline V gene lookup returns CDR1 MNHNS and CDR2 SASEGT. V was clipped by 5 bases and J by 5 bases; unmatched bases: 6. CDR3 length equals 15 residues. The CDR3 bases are TGTGCCAGCAGTCGAAGACTAGCGGGAGTTGAGACCCAGTACTTC. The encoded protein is CASSRRLAGVETQYF.

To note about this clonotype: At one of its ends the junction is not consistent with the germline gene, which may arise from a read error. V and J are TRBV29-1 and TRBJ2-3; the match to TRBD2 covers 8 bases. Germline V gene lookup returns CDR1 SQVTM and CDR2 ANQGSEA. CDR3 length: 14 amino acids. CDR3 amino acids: CSAEASGLTDTQYF. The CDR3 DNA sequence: TGCAGCGCTGAAGCTAGCGGGTTAACAGATACGCAGTATTTT.

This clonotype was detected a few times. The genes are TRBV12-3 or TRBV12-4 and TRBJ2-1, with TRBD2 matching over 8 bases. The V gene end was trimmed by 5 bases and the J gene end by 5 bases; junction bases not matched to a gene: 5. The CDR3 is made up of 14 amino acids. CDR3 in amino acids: CASSPTSGHNEQFF. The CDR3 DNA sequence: TGTGCCAGCAGTCCCACTAGCGGACACAATGAGCAGTTCTTC.

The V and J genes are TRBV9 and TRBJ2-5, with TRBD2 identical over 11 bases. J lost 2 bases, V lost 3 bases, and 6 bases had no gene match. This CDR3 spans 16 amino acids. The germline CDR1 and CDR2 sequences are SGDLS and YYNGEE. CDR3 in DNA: TGTGCCAGCAGCGAAACAGGGACTAGCGGACAAGAGACCCAGTACTTC. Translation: CASSETGTSGQETQYF.

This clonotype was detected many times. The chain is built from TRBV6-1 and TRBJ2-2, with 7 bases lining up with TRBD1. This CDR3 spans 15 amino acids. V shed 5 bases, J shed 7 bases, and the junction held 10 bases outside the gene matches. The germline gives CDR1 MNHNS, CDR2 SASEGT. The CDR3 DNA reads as TGTGCCAGCAGTCACCGGGACAGAATCAGCGGGGAGCTGTTTTTT. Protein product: CASSHRDRISGELFF.

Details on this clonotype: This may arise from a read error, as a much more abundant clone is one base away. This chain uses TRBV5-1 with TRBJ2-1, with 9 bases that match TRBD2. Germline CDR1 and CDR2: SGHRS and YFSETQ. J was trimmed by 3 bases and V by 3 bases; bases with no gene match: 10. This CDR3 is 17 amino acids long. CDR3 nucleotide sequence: TGCGCCAGCAGCTGGTTCCATAGCGGGAGCTTCTACAATGAGCAGTTCTTC. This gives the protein CASSWFHSGSFYNEQFF.

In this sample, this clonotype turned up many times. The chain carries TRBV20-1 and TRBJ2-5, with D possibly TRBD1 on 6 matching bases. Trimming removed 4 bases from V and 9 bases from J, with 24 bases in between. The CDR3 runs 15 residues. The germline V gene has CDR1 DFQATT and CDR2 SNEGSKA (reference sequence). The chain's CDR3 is CSATRDTLLVGAQYF. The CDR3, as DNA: TGCAGTGCTACCCGGGACACGCTCTTAGTGGGGGCCCAGTACTTC.

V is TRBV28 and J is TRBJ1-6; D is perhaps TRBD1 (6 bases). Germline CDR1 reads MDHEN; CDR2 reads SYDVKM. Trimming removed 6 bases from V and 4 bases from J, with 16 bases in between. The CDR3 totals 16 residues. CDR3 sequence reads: CASSSPVGAYNSPLHF. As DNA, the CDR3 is TGTGCCAGCAGCTCCCCCGTGGGGGCTTATAATTCACCCCTCCACTTT.

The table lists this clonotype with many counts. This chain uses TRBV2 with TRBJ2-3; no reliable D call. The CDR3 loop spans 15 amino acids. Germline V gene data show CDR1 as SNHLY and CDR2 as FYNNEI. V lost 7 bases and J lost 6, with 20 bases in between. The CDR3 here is CASTPLVPLEDTQYF. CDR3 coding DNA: TGTGCCAGCACGCCTTTGGTGCCCTTGGAGGATACGCAGTATTTT.

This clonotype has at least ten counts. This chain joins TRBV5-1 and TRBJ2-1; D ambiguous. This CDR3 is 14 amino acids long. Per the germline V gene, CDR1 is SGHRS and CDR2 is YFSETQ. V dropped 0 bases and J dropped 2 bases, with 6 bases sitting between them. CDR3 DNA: TGCGCCAGCAGCTTGGATGGGACCTACAATGAGCAGTTCTTC. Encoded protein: CASSLDGTYNEQFF.

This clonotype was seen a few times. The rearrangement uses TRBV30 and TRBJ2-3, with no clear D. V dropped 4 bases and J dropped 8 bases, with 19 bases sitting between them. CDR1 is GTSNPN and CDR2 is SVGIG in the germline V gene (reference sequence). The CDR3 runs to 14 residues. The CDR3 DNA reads TGTGCCTGGAAAGGGCCGCTGGTATCTCGTACGCAGTATTTT. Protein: CAWKGPLVSRTQYF.